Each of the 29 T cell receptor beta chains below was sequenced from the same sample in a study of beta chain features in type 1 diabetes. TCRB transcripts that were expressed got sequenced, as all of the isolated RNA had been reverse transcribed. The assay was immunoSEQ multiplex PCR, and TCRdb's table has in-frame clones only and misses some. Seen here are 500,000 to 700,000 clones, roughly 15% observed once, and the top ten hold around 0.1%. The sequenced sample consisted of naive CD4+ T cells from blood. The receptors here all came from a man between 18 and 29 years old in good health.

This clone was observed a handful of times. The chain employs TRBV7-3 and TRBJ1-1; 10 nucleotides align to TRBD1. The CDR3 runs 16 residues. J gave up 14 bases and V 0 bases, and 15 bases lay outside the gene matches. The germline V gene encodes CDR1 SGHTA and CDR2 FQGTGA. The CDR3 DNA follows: TGTGCCAGCAGCTTAACTAGTACGGGGACAGGGGTTGTTCTATTCTTT. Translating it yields CASSLTSTGTGVVLFF.

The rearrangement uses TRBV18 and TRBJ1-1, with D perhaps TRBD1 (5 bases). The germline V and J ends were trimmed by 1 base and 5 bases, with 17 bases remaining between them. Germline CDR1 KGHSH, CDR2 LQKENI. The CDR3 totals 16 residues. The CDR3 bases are TGTGCCAGCTCACCACAGGTTGGGGGGACGATTACTGAAGCTTTCTTT. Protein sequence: CASSPQVGGTITEAFF.

The CDR3 sequence is CASSLPLAGADTNEQFF. CDR3 DNA sequence: TGTGCCAGCAGCCTTCCACTAGCGGGGGCGGATACCAATGAGCAGTTCTTC. The V and J genes are TRBV5-4 and TRBJ2-1; 11 positions agree with TRBD2. This CDR3 comprises 17 residues. V gave up 4 bases and J gave up 6 bases; unmatched junction bases: 12. CDR1 is SGHNT, CDR2 YYREEE, per germline (reference sequence). Based on the CDR3 plus reference TRBV5-4 and TRBJ2-1, the full variable domain is ETGVTQSPTHLIKTRGQQVTLRCSSQSGHNTVSWYQQALGQGPQFIFQYYREEENGRGNFPPRFSGLQFPNYSSELNVNALELDDSALYLCASSLPLAGADTNEQFFGPGTRLTVL.

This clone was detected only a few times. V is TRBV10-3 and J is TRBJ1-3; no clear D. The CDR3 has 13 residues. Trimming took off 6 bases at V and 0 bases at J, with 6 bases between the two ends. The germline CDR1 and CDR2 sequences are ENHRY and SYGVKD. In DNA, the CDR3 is TGTGCCATCAGAAAGAGCTCTGGAAACACCATATATTTT. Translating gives CAIRKSSGNTIYF.

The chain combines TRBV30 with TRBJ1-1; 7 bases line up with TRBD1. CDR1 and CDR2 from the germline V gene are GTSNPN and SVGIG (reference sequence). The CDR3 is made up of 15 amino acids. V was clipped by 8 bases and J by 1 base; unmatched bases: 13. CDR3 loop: CAGSKGADWNTEAFF. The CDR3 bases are TGTGCCGGATCCAAGGGGGCGGATTGGAACACTGAAGCTTTCTTT. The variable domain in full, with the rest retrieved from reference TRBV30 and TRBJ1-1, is SQTIHQWPATLVQPVGSPLSLECTVEGTSNPNLYWYRQAAGRGLQLLFYSVGIGQISSEVPQNLSASRPQDRQFILSSKKLLLSDSGFYLCAGSKGADWNTEAFFGQGTRLTVV.

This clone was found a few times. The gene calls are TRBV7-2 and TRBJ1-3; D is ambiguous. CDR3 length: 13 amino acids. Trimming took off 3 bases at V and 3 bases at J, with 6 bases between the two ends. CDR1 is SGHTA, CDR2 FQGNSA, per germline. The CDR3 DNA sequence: TGTGCCAGCAGCTTGGGAGATGGAAACACCATATATTTT. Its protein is CASSLGDGNTIYF.

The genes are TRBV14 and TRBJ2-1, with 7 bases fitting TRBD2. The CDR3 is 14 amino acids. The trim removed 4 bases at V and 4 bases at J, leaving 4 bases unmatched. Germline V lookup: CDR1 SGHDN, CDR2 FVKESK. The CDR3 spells CASSRTSLYNEQFF. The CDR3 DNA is TGTGCCAGCAGCCGGACTAGTCTGTACAATGAGCAGTTCTTC.

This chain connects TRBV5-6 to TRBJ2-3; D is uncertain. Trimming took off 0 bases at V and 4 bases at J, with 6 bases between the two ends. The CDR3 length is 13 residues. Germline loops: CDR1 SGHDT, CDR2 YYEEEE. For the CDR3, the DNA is TGTGCCAGCAGCTTGGGGGTAGCAGATACGCAGTATTTT. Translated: CASSLGVADTQYF. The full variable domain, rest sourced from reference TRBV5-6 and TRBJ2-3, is DAGVTQSPTHLIKTRGQQVTLRCSPKSGHDTVSWYQQALGQGPQFIFQYYEEEERQRGNFPDRFSGHQFPNYSSELNVNALLLGDSALYLCASSLGVADTQYFGPGTRLTVL.

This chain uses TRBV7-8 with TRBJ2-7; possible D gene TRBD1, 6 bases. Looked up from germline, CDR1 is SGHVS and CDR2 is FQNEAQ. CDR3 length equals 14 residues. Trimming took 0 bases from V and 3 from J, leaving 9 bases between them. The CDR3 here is CASSLAPGDYEQYF. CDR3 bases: TGTGCCAGCAGCTTAGCGCCAGGGGACTACGAGCAGTACTTC. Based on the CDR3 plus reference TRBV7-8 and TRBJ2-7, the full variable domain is GAGVSQSPRYKVAKRGQDVALRCDPISGHVSLFWYQQALGQGPEFLTYFQNEAQLDKSGLPSDRFFAERPEGSVSTLKIQRTQQEDSAVYLCASSLAPGDYEQYFGPGTRLTVT.

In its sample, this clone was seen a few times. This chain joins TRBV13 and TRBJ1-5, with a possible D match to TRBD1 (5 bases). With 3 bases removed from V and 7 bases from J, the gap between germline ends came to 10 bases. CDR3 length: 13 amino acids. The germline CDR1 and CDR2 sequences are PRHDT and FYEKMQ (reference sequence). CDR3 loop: CASSLGTDQPQHF. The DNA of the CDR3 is TGTGCCAGCAGCTTGGGGACCGACCAGCCCCAGCATTTT.

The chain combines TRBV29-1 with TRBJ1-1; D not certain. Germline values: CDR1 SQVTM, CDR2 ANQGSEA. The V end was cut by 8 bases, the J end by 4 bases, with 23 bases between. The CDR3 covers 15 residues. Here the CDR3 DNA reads TGCAGCTCACTTTTACTGTCCAGGTGGCGCACTGAAGCTTTCTTT. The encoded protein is CSSLLLSRWRTEAFF.

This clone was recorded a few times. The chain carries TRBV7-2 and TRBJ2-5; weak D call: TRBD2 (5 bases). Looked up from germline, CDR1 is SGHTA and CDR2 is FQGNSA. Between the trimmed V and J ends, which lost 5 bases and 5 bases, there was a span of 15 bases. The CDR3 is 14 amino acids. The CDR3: CASSQMTRGETQYF. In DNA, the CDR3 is TGTGCCAGCAGCCAAATGACACGAGGGGAGACCCAGTACTTC.

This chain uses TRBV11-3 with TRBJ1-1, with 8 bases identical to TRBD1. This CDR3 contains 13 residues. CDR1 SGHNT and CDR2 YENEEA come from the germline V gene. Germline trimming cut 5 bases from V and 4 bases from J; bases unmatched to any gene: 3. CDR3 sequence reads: CASSLDRGTEAFF. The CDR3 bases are TGTGCCAGCAGCCTCGACAGGGGCACTGAAGCTTTCTTT.

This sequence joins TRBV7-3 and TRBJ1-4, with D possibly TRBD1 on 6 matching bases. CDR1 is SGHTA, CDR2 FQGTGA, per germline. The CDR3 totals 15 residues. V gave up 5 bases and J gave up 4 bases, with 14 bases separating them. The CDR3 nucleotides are TGTGCCAGCAGCCCGCCCGGGACACATAATGAAAAACTGTTTTTT. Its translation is CASSPPGTHNEKLFF.

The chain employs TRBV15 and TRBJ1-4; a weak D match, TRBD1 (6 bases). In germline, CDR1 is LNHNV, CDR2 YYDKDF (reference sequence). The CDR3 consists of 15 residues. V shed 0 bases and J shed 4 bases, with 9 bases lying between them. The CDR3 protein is CATSRDSGVNEKLFF. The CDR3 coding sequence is TGTGCCACCAGCAGAGATTCAGGGGTTAATGAAAAACTGTTTTTT.

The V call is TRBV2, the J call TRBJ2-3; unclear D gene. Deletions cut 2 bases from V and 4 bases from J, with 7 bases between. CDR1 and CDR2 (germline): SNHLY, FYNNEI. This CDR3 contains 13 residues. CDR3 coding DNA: TGTGCCAGCAGTGAACCTCGCCCAGATACGCAGTATTTT. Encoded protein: CASSEPRPDTQYF.

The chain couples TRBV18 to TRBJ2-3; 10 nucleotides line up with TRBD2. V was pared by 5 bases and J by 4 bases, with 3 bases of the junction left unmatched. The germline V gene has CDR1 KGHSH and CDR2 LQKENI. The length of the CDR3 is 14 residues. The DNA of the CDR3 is TGTGCCAGCTCAACCCTAGCGGGGGCAGATACGCAGTATTTT. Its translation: CASSTLAGADTQYF.

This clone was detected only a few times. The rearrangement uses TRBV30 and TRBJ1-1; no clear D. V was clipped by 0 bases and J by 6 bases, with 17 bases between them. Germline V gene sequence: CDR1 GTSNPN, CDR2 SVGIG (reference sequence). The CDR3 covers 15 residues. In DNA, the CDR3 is TGTGCCTGGAGTGTCCTCCGCCAAGGGAGGCCTGAAGCTTTCTTT. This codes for CAWSVLRQGRPEAFF.

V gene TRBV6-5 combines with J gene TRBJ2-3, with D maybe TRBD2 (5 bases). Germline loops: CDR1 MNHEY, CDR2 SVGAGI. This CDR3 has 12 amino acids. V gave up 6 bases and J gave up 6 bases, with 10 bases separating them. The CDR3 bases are TGTGCCAGCAGCCCCGCGGGTGATACGCAGTATTTT. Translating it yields CASSPAGDTQYF.

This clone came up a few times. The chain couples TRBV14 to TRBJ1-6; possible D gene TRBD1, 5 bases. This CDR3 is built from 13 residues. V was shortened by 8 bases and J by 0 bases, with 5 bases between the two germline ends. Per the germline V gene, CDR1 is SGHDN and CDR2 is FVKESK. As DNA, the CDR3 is TGTGCCAGCGGGACCTCCTATAATTCACCCCTCCACTTT. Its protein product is CASGTSYNSPLHF.

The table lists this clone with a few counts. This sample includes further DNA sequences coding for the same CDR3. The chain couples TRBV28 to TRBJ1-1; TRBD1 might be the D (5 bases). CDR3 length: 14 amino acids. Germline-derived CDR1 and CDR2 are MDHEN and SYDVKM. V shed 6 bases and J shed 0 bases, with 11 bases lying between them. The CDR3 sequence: CASSPGGLNTEAFF. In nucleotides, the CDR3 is TGTGCCAGCAGCCCTGGGGGGTTGAACACTGAAGCTTTCTTT.

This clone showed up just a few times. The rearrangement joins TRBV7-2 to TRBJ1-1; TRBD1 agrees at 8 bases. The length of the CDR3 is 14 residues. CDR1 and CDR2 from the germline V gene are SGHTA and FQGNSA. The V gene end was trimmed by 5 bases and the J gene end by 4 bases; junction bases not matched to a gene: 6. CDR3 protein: CASSRQGASTEAFF. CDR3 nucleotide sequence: TGTGCCAGCAGCCGTCAGGGGGCTAGCACTGAAGCTTTCTTT. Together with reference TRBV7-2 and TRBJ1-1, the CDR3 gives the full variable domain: GAGVSQSPSNKVTEKGKDVELRCDPISGHTALYWYRQSLGQGLEFLIYFQGNSAPDKSGLPSDRFSAERTGGSVSTLTIQRTQQEDSAVYLCASSRQGASTEAFFGQGTRLTVV.

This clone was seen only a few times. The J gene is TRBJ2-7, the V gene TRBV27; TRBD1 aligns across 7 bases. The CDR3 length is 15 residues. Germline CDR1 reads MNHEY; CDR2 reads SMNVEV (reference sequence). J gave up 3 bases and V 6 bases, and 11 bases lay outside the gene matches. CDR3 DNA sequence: TGTGCCAGCAGGAAATCAGGGGGACCCTTCTACGAGCAGTACTTC. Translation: CASRKSGGPFYEQYF.

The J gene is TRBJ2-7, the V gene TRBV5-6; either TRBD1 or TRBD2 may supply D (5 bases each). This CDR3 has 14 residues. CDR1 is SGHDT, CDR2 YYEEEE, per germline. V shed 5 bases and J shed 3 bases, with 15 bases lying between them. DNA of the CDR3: TGTGCCAGCAGTTTCGGGGCAGGGCGCTACGAGCAGTACTTC. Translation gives CASSFGAGRYEQYF.

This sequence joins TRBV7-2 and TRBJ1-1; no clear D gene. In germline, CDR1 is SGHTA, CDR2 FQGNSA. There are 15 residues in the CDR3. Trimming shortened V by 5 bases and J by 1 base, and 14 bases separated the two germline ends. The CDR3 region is CASSTKTGSNTEAFF. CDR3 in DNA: TGTGCCAGCAGCACGAAGACCGGATCGAACACTGAAGCTTTCTTT.

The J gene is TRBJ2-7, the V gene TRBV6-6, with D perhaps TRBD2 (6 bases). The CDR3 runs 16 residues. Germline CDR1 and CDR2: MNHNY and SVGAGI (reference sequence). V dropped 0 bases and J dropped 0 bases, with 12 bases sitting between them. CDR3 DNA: TGTGCCAGCAGTTACTCGACGCGGACTATCTCCTACGAGCAGTACTTC. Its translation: CASSYSTRTISYEQYF.

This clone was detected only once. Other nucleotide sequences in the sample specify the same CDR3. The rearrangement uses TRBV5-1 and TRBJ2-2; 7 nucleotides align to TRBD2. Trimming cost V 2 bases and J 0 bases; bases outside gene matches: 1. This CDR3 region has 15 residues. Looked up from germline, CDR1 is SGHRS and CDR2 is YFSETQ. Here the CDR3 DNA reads TGCGCCAGCAGCTTAGGGAGGGCGAACACCGGGGAGCTGTTTTTT. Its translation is CASSLGRANTGELFF.

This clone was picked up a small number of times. CDR3 sequence (DNA): TGTGCCAGCTCCCCGGGACTCCTTGATAATACGCAGTATTTT. Its protein is CASSPGLLDNTQYF. The chain joins TRBV18 to TRBJ2-3; tentative D call: TRBD2 (6 bases). The germline CDR1 and CDR2 sequences are KGHSH and LQKENI. The CDR3 is made up of 14 amino acids. V was cut by 6 bases and J by 7 bases, with 17 bases left in between.

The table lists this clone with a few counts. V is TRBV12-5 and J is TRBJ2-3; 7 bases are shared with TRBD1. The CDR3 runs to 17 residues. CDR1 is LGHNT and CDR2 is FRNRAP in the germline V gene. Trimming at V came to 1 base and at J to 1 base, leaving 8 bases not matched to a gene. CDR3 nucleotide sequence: TGTGCTAGTGGTTTGGGGGACAGACCCCTTGGCACAGATACGCAGTATTTT. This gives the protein CASGLGDRPLGTDTQYF.